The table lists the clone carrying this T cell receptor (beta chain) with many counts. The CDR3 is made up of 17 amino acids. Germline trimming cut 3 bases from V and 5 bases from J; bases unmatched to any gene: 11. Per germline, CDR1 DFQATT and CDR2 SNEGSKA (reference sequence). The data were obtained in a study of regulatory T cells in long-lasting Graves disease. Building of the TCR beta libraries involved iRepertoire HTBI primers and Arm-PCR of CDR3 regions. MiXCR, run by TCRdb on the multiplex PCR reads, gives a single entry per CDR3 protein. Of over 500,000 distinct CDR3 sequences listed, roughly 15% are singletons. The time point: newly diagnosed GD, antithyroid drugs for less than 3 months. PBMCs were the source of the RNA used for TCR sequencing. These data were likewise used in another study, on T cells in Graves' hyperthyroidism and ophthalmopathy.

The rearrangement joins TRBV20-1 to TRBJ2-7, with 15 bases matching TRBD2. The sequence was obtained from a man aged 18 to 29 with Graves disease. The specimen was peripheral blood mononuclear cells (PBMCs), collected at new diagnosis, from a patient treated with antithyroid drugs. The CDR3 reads CSARTFGLAGGRNEQYF. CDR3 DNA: TGCAGTGCTAGGACCTTTGGACTAGCGGGAGGGCGCAACGAGCAGTACTTC.